This is a list of T cell receptor beta chains from one sample in a study of cytomegalovirus exposure and HLA in healthy donors. Sequencing used immunoSEQ multiplex PCR; TCRdb keeps in-frame clones, though not all of them. The sample records about 130,000 clones, more than 75% being singletons. Specimen: PBMCs. The source is a female donor in good health and CMV-seronegative. Both conserved end residues are part of each CDR3. D genes are given only for firm matches. Not all rows give a size; the values are once, few, many and, for expanded clones, a class.

D,J,V,length,size,CDR3,DNA
TRBD1,TRBJ2-3,TRBV7-3,15,NA,CASTSQGARTDTQYF,TGTGCCAGCACCTCCCAGGGGGCGAGGACAGATACGCAGTATTTT
NA,TRBJ1-5,TRBV6-1,12,few,CASRQGNQPQHF,TGTGCCAGCCGACAGGGCAATCAGCCCCAGCATTTT
TRBD1,TRBJ1-2,TRBV7-2,15,NA,CASSLGTGVVGGYTF,TGTGCCAGCAGCTTAGGGACAGGGGTGGTGGGCGGCTACACCTTC
NA,TRBJ2-1,TRBV11-1,13,NA,CASSLEYRREQFF,TGTGCCAGCAGCTTAGAATACCGGAGAGAGCAGTTCTTC
NA,TRBJ2-1,TRBV2,13,NA,CASTEQAYNEQFF,TGTGCCAGCACGGAACAGGCCTACAATGAGCAGTTCTTC
TRBD2,TRBJ2-1,TRBV10-3,13,once,CAISLAAYNEQFF,TGTGCCATCAGCCTAGCGGCGTACAATGAGCAGTTCTTC
NA,TRBJ1-2,TRBV28,12,NA,CASSLGGSGYTF,TGTGCCAGCAGCTTGGGGGGGAGCGGCTACACCTTC
NA,TRBJ1-1,TRBV2,14,NA,CASRGGSLHTEAFF,TGTGCCAGCAGGGGAGGGTCCCTCCACACTGAAGCTTTCTTT
NA,TRBJ1-3,TRBV28,15,NA,CASSLSAGIRNTIYF,TGTGCCAGCAGTTTATCAGCAGGGATAAGAAACACCATATATTTT
NA,TRBJ1-5,TRBV4-1,14,NA,CASSQEARGQPQHF,TGCGCCAGCAGCCAGGAAGCCCGAGGACAGCCCCAGCATTTT
NA,TRBJ2-5,TRBV5-1,15,NA,CASRDRLESWETQYF,TGCGCCAGCAGAGATAGACTAGAGAGTTGGGAGACCCAGTACTTC
NA,TRBJ1-2,TRBV6-6,13,NA,CASSPGDNYGYTF,TGTGCCAGCAGCCCGGGGGATAACTATGGCTACACCTTC
TRBD1,TRBJ2-5,TRBV7-9,16,NA,CASSDLDRVWGETQYF,TGTGCCAGCAGCGACCTGGACAGGGTCTGGGGGGAGACCCAGTACTTC
TRBD2,TRBJ2-5,TRBV4-2,19,NA,CASSPTGLAGAQYQETQYF,TGTGCCAGCAGTCCCACCGGACTAGCGGGAGCGCAGTACCAAGAGACCCAGTACTTC
NA,TRBJ1-2,TRBV11-2,15,once,CASSLRTSGAWGYTF,TGTGCCAGCAGCCTTAGAACGTCAGGTGCCTGGGGCTACACCTTC
NA,TRBJ2-7,TRBV2,14,few,CASRHVGGLYEQYF,TGTGCCAGCAGGCACGTGGGGGGGCTCTACGAGCAGTACTTC
TRBD1,TRBJ2-6,TRBV7-6,19,NA,CASSLGVWGQGSGANVLTF,TGTGCCAGCAGCTTAGGAGTGTGGGGACAGGGGTCCGGGGCCAACGTCCTGACTTTC
NA,TRBJ2-1,TRBV10-3,14,NA,CAITPFWGLNEQFF,TGTGCCATCACCCCCTTCTGGGGCTTAAATGAGCAGTTCTTC
TRBD1,TRBJ2-7,TRBV28,16,NA,CASSGYGTGPSYEQYF,TGTGCCAGCAGTGGATACGGGACAGGGCCCTCCTACGAGCAGTACTTC
NA,TRBJ2-7,TRBV20-1,11,NA,CSASRGGEQYF,TGCAGTGCTAGTAGAGGGGGCGAGCAGTACTTC
NA,TRBJ2-2,TRBV4-3,16,NA,CASSQVPAGGTGELFF,TGCGCCAGCAGCCAAGTTCCAGCGGGTGGCACCGGGGAGCTGTTTTTT